Ten or more counts support the clone carrying this TCR beta chain. Its antigen remains unidentified. The CDR3 totals 15 residues. Germline CDR1 is MDHEN and CDR2 is SYDVKM. Trimming pared 2 bases from V and 5 bases from J, leaving 13 bases between. Primed by a sample-barcoded 5' primer and a J-beta primer mix, a second PCR proceeded for about 6 to 12 cycles. TCRdb re-derived calls from the 5' RACE reads in MiXCR, one entry per CDR3 protein. The sample yields over 600,000 distinct CDR3 sequences, 40% to 50% seen once. This sample is part of a study of blood T cells in healthy people across ages. The study, taken as a whole, reports: Because sorting was not performed, PBMCs prevented conclusive naive versus antigen-experienced comparison.

The sequenced sample consisted of blood. The clonotype was recovered from a man at least 80 years old in good health. This chain uses TRBV28 with TRBJ2-1; D not resolved. The CDR3: CASSLDAGPHNEQFF. As DNA, the CDR3 is TGTGCCAGCAGTTTAGATGCAGGTCCCCACAATGAGCAGTTCTTC.